The next 28 T cell receptor beta chains were all read from a single sample in a study of blood T cell repertoires in COVID-19. Method: immunoSEQ multiplex PCR; TCRdb's copy keeps in-frame clones and lacks some. In the table there are 350,000 to 450,000 clones, roughly 90% of which are singletons. Source material: peripheral blood. These receptors originate from a woman aged 60-75 years with COVID-19, enrolled during active disease.

This clone has only a few counts. This chain links TRBV25-1 with TRBJ2-3, with 7 bases identical to TRBD1. Germline V gene data show CDR1 as MGHDK and CDR2 as SYGVNS. J was trimmed by 0 bases and V by 2 bases; bases with no gene match: 5. This CDR3 has 16 residues. In nucleotides, the CDR3 is TGTGCCAGCAGTGAAAAACCGGGACAGAGCACAGATACGCAGTATTTT. Its translation is CASSEKPGQSTDTQYF. Full variable domain (outside the CDR3, taken from reference TRBV25-1 and TRBJ2-3): EADIYQTPRYLVIGTGKKITLECSQTMGHDKMYWYQQDPGMELHLIHYSYGVNSTEKGDLSSESTVSRIRTEHFPLTLESARPSHTSQYLCASSEKPGQSTDTQYFGPGTRLTVL.

The chain combines TRBV11-2 with TRBJ2-7; 12 bases are shared with TRBD2. The CDR3 totals 17 residues. CDR1 is SGHAT, CDR2 FQNNGV, per germline. Trimming took 1 base from V and 7 from J; bases not matched to a gene: 11. CDR3 in amino acids: CASSLALAGGSRGEQYF. CDR3 DNA sequence: TGTGCCAGCAGCTTAGCACTAGCGGGGGGAAGCAGGGGAGAGCAGTACTTC.

This clone appeared a single time. The chain carries TRBV7-9 and TRBJ2-1, with 8 bases identical to TRBD2. Germline V gives CDR1 SEHNR, CDR2 FQNEAQ (reference sequence). V shed 1 base and J 5 bases; nucleotides not matched to a gene: 4. The CDR3 loop spans 15 amino acids. CDR3 sequence reads: CASSLGGGHNNEQFF. In DNA form, the CDR3 reads TGTGCCAGCAGCTTAGGCGGGGGGCACAACAATGAGCAGTTCTTC.

This clone was seen a handful of times. This chain connects TRBV7-3 to TRBJ1-1, with a tentative D call TRBD1 (5 bases). Germline CDR1 and CDR2: SGHTA and FQGTGA. V lost 2 bases, J lost 4 bases, and 8 bases lay in between. The CDR3 has 13 residues. CDR3 nucleotides: TGTGCCAGCAGCTTACAAGGGGCCACTGAAGCTTTCTTT. It yields the protein CASSLQGATEAFF.

V gene TRBV5-1 combines with J gene TRBJ1-1; D gene ambiguous. This CDR3 contains 17 residues. The germline gives CDR1 SGHRS, CDR2 YFSETQ. The germline V and J ends were trimmed by 2 bases and 8 bases, with 25 bases remaining between them. The CDR3 sequence is CASSLREGTRSQNEAFF. The CDR3 DNA is TGCGCCAGCAGCTTAAGGGAGGGTACTCGGTCCCAAAACGAAGCTTTCTTT.

Only one count was recorded for this clone. The chain is built from TRBV5-4 and TRBJ2-1, with TRBD2 matching 8 bases. Trimming at V came to 4 bases and at J to 9 bases, leaving 12 bases not matched to a gene. The germline V gene has CDR1 SGHNT and CDR2 YYREEE (reference sequence). The CDR3 spans 15 residues. Here the CDR3 reads CASSPGGLVEGEQFF. CDR3 in DNA: TGTGCCAGCAGCCCGGGGGGACTAGTGGAGGGTGAGCAGTTCTTC. The whole variable domain, filled in from reference TRBV5-4 and TRBJ2-1, reads ETGVTQSPTHLIKTRGQQVTLRCSSQSGHNTVSWYQQALGQGPQFIFQYYREEENGRGNFPPRFSGLQFPNYSSELNVNALELDDSALYLCASSPGGLVEGEQFFGPGTRLTVL.

The rearrangement links TRBV3-1 (or the pseudogene TRBV3-2) to TRBJ2-1; 7 nucleotides align to TRBD2. V shed 5 bases, J shed 5 bases, and the junction held 21 bases outside the gene matches. The CDR3 is made up of 19 amino acids. Germline CDR1 and CDR2: LGHDT and YNNKEL (reference sequence). DNA of the CDR3: TGTGCCAGCAGCGACATCCTCCCCACCCCCAGCGGGGCAGACAATGAGCAGTTCTTC. Protein: CASSDILPTPSGADNEQFF.

The chain links TRBV21-1 to TRBJ2-3; the D call of TRBD1 is as the table states it, not checked on the DNA. TRBV21-1 is a recognized pseudogene. The CDR3 runs 18 residues. The CDR3 nucleotides read TGTGCCAGCAGCAAAGCAAGAAGCGGGACAGGGGTGCTAGATACGCAGTATTTT. Translating gives CASSKARSGTGVLDTQYF.

The rearrangement links TRBV9 to TRBJ2-7; perhaps TRBD2 as D (6 bases). Trimming removed 7 bases at V and 3 bases at J, with 17 bases between. The length of the CDR3 is 14 residues. The germline V gene encodes CDR1 SGDLS and CDR2 YYNGEE. The CDR3 loop reads CASSGFGGNYEQYF. The CDR3 DNA reads TGTGCCAGCTCCGGTTTTGGGGGGAACTACGAGCAGTACTTC.

The chain recombines TRBV7-2 with TRBJ2-4, with TRBD2 matching over 8 bases. After removal of 3 bases from V and 6 bases from J, the junction contained 4 bases not matched to a gene. The CDR3 loop spans 14 amino acids. CDR1 is SGHTA and CDR2 is FQGNSA in the germline V gene. The DNA for the CDR3 is TGTGCCAGCAGCTTCCAGCGGGGGATAAACATTCAGTACTTC. This translates into CASSFQRGINIQYF.

The genes are TRBV30 and TRBJ1-5; D is unclear. The CDR3 runs 15 residues. CDR1 is GTSNPN, CDR2 SVGIG, per germline (reference sequence). Trimming shortened V by 0 bases and J by 1 base, and 10 bases separated the two germline ends. Here the CDR3 reads CAWSVMGSSNQPQHF. DNA for the CDR3: TGTGCCTGGAGTGTTATGGGGAGCAGCAATCAGCCCCAGCATTTT.

The chain recombines TRBV9 with TRBJ2-7; tentatively, D is TRBD1 (7 bases). The germline V gene encodes CDR1 SGDLS and CDR2 YYNGEE. CDR3 length: 14 residues. The germline V and J ends were trimmed by 0 bases and 9 bases, with 16 bases remaining between them. In nucleotides, the CDR3 is TGTGCCAGCAGCGTAGGGTCAGGGGGGAAAGGGCAGTACTTC. Protein sequence: CASSVGSGGKGQYF.

This rearrangement joins TRBV6-5 to TRBJ2-1, with 8 bases that match TRBD2. V was pared by 7 bases and J by 8 bases, with 10 bases of the junction left unmatched. CDR1 and CDR2 (germline): MNHEY, SVGAGI. The CDR3 runs 14 residues. The CDR3, as DNA: TGTGCCAGCACACGGGGGGGCCGGGCTTATGAGCAGTTCTTC. It is translated as CASTRGGRAYEQFF.

This rearrangement joins TRBV5-8 to TRBJ1-2, with TRBD1 identical over 8 bases. V lost 3 bases and J lost 4; bases outside the gene matches: 14. Germline assignment: CDR1 SGHTS and CDR2 YDEGEE. The CDR3 spans 17 residues. This CDR3 is CASSSTAGQGAFYGYTF. CDR3 DNA: TGTGCCAGCAGCTCCACGGCGGGGCAGGGGGCCTTCTATGGCTACACCTTC. The entire variable domain, with the rest obtained from reference TRBV5-8 and TRBJ1-2, is as follows: EAGVTQSPTHLIKTRGQQATLRCSPISGHTSVYWYQQALGLGLQFLLWYDEGEERNRGNFPPRFSGRQFPNYSSELNVNALELEDSALYLCASSSTAGQGAFYGYTFGSGTRLTVV.

The chain recombines TRBV27 with TRBJ1-5; TRBD1 aligns across 8 bases. V gave up 4 bases and J gave up 2 bases; unmatched junction bases: 4. CDR3 length equals 15 residues. Germline V gives CDR1 MNHEY, CDR2 SMNVEV (reference sequence). The CDR3 nucleotides are TGTGCCAGCAGTTGGGCAGGGGGCCGCAATCAGCCCCAGCATTTT. Protein: CASSWAGGRNQPQHF.

CDR3 amino acids: CASSPDSPISGNTIYF. The DNA for the CDR3 is TGCGCCAGCAGCCCGGACAGCCCGATCTCTGGAAACACCATATATTTT. This sequence joins TRBV5-1 and TRBJ1-3; maybe TRBD1 (6 bases). CDR1 is SGHRS and CDR2 is YFSETQ in the germline V gene. V was trimmed by 4 bases and J by 0 bases, leaving 14 bases between them. This CDR3 region has 16 residues.

This clone showed up just once. This chain uses TRBV30 with TRBJ1-2; 8 nucleotides line up with TRBD1. The CDR3 sequence is 12 residues long. Trimming cost V 6 bases and J 7 bases; bases outside gene matches: 7. Looked up from germline, CDR1 is GTSNPN and CDR2 is SVGIG (reference sequence). CDR3 in amino acids: CACMGQDFGYTF. CDR3 nucleotide sequence: TGTGCCTGCATGGGACAGGATTTTGGCTACACCTTC. The full variable domain, with the rest looked up from reference TRBV30 and TRBJ1-2, is SQTIHQWPATLVQPVGSPLSLECTVEGTSNPNLYWYRQAAGRGLQLLFYSVGIGQISSEVPQNLSASRPQDRQFILSSKKLLLSDSGFYLCACMGQDFGYTFGSGTRLTVV.

The chain uses TRBV19 and TRBJ2-2; 9 nucleotides line up with TRBD1. The trim removed 4 bases at V and 6 bases at J, leaving 6 bases unmatched. CDR1 LNHDA and CDR2 SQIVND come from the germline V gene (reference sequence). The CDR3 is 15 residues long. In nucleotides, the CDR3 is TGTGCCAGTAGTAACCGGGACAGGGACTCCGGGGAGCTGTTTTTT. Protein product: CASSNRDRDSGELFF.

This clone has more than one count but fewer than ten. The chain has TRBV23-1 and TRBJ2-3, with D perhaps matching TRBD2 (5 bases). TRBV23-1 is sorted into the ORF group, with uncertain function. Trimming took off 3 bases at V and 2 bases at J, with 15 bases between the two ends. There are 16 residues in the CDR3. CDR3 sequence: CASSQYCARDTDTQYF. DNA for the CDR3: TGCGCCAGCAGTCAGTACTGTGCCCGGGACACAGATACGCAGTATTTT.

In its sample, this clone was seen a few times. V is TRBV4-1 and J is TRBJ2-3; 11 positions match TRBD2. The ends lost 6 bases at V and 6 bases at J; junction bases unmatched: 14. This CDR3 has 17 amino acids. Germline CDR1 and CDR2: MGHRA and YSYEKL. The CDR3 sequence: CASRPYLTSGGVDTQYF. The CDR3 DNA reads as TGCGCCAGCAGACCCTACCTAACTAGCGGGGGAGTCGATACGCAGTATTTT.

V is TRBV6-2 or TRBV6-3 and J is TRBJ1-1; possible D gene TRBD1, 5 bases. Trimming removed 5 bases at V and 6 bases at J, with 19 bases between. Germline CDR1 reads MNHEY; CDR2 reads SVGEGT. The CDR3 consists of 15 residues. Here the CDR3 reads CASSILRTLLAEAFF. The CDR3 DNA follows: TGTGCCAGCAGTATTCTCAGGACACTACTCGCTGAAGCTTTCTTT.

This sequence joins TRBV6-1 and TRBJ1-2; D is unresolved. Germline loops: CDR1 MNHNS, CDR2 SASEGT. The CDR3 sequence is 13 residues long. V lost 0 bases, J lost 5 bases, and 7 bases lay in between. The CDR3 sequence is CASSEAGGYGYTF. In DNA form, the CDR3 reads TGTGCCAGCAGTGAAGCCGGAGGGTATGGCTACACCTTC.

The chain couples TRBV6-5 to TRBJ2-6, with D possibly being TRBD1 (6 bases). V was cut by 3 bases and J by 10 bases, with 16 bases left in between. The CDR3 sequence is 15 residues long. The V gene's germline CDR1 is MNHEY and CDR2 SVGAGI. This CDR3 reads CASSYSDSRPNVLTF. The CDR3 DNA sequence: TGTGCCAGCAGTTATTCGGACAGTCGACCGAACGTCCTGACTTTC.

This clone was counted between two and nine times. V gene TRBV7-8 combines with J gene TRBJ2-1; 7 bases fit TRBD1. CDR1 is SGHVS, CDR2 FQNEAQ, per germline. With V trimmed by 7 bases and J by 3 bases, 6 bases remained unmatched. The CDR3 consists of 14 residues. This CDR3 is CASIGDSRYNEQFF. CDR3 nucleotide sequence: TGTGCCAGCATCGGGGACAGTCGCTACAATGAGCAGTTCTTC.

DNA of the CDR3: TGCGCCAGCAGCTTGGTCGACAGCCAAGAGACCCAGTACTTC. It is translated as CASSLVDSQETQYF. V and J are TRBV5-1 and TRBJ2-5; possible D gene TRBD1, 5 bases. Germline loops: CDR1 SGHRS, CDR2 YFSETQ. The CDR3 has 14 residues. Trimming pared 0 bases from V and 1 base from J, leaving 7 bases between.

This clone was seen a single time. The J gene is TRBJ2-3, the V gene TRBV5-1; possibly TRBD2 for D (5 bases). CDR3 length: 16 residues. CDR1 and CDR2 (germline): SGHRS, YFSETQ. The ends were cut back, 0 bases at V and 2 bases at J, with 13 bases in the middle. The CDR3 sequence is CASSLVEELPTDTQYF. The CDR3, as DNA: TGCGCCAGCAGCTTGGTGGAGGAGCTTCCCACAGATACGCAGTATTTT.

This chain joins TRBV10-3 and TRBJ1-2, with 7 nucleotides matching TRBD1. CDR1 and CDR2 (germline): ENHRY, SYGVKD. This CDR3 comprises 13 residues. V was clipped by 11 bases and J by 1 base; unmatched bases: 7. CDR3 coding DNA: TGTGCCGGTAGGGACAGTGTTAACTATGGCTACACCTTC. This encodes CAGRDSVNYGYTF.

The chain uses TRBV7-2 and TRBJ1-6; TRBD1 matches 7 bases. V shed 1 base and J 10 bases; nucleotides not matched to a gene: 4. Germline V gene sequence: CDR1 SGHTA, CDR2 FQGNSA. The CDR3 has 14 amino acids. The CDR3 DNA reads TGTGCCAGCAGCTTAGACAGGGGTGGCTCACCCCTCCACTTT. As protein: CASSLDRGGSPLHF.